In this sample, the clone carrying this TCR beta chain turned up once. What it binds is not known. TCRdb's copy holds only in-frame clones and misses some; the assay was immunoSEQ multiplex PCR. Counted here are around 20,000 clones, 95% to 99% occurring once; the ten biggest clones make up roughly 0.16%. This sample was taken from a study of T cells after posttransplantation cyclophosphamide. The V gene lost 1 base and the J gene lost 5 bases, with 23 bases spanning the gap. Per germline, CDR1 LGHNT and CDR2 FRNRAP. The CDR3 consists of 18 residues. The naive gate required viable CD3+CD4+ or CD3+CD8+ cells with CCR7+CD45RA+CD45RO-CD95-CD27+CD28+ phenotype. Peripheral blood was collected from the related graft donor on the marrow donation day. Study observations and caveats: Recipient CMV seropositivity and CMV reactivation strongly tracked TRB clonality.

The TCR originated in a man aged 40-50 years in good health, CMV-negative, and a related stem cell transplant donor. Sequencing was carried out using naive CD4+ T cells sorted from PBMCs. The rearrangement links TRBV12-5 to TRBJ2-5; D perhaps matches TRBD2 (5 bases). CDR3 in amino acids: CASGLGAPGFPGIETQYF. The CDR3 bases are TGTGCTAGTGGTTTGGGGGCCCCGGGGTTTCCGGGTATCGAGACCCAGTACTTC.